The following is a T cell receptor beta chain sequence with its context. Its antigen remains unknown. This specimen comes from a study of cytomegalovirus exposure and HLA in healthy donors. Study findings and constraints: Cytomegalovirus association was listed for around 170 TCR beta chains.

Germline V gene data show CDR1 as MNHNS and CDR2 as SASEGT. V shed 4 bases and J 0 bases; nucleotides not matched to a gene: 5. The CDR3 covers 16 residues. PCR was performed using 60 Vbeta and 13 Jbeta primers. Repertoires were generated with immunoSEQ multiplex PCR, while TCRdb's copy carries only in-frame clones and drops some. The sample consists of about 160,000 clones, about 80% of them appearing once. The sample taken for sequencing was PBMCs. The sequence came from a girl aged 10-17 years in good health and CMV-seropositive. The chain couples TRBV6-1 to TRBJ2-7; 11 bases are a match to TRBD1. For the CDR3, the DNA is TGTGCCAGCAGTGGTGCCGGGACAGGGGGCTCCTACGAGCAGTACTTC. Its protein product is CASSGAGTGGSYEQYF.